One sample yielded the 10 T cell receptor beta chains listed below, sequenced in a study of T-cell memory formation after mild COVID-19. One entry per CDR3 protein, called by TCRdb with MiXCR from the 5' RACE reads. This sample yields approximately 340,000 distinct CDR3 sequences, of which around a sixth are seen a single time; about a fifth belongs to the top ten. The material sequenced was PBMCs or a T cell subset sorted from them (not recorded which). All receptors come from a man between 18 and 29 years old who had mild COVID-19 (a few samples of this study predate the infection). Cell type and time point are not known.

The rearrangement uses TRBV10-3 and TRBJ1-6, with no clear D. The V end was cut by 3 bases, the J end by 9 bases, with 9 bases between. Germline assignment: CDR1 ENHRY and CDR2 SYGVKD. The CDR3 loop spans 13 amino acids. CDR3 residues: CAISEWGLSPLHF. The CDR3 DNA follows: TGTGCCATCAGTGAATGGGGTCTTTCACCCCTCCACTTT.

Here the CDR3 reads CSPGGMNTEAFF. The DNA for the CDR3 is TGCAGCCCGGGGGGGATGAACACTGAAGCTTTCTTT. The chain carries TRBV20-1 and TRBJ1-1, with D possibly TRBD1 on 5 matching bases. The germline CDR1 and CDR2 sequences are DFQATT and SNEGSKA (reference sequence). This CDR3 has 12 amino acids.

This clonotype has a handful of counts. The V gene is TRBV12-3 or TRBV12-4, the J gene TRBJ2-7; D is ambiguous. V lost 4 bases and J lost 3, with 7 bases in between. The CDR3 is made up of 12 amino acids. CDR3 DNA: TGTGCCAGCAGTTATCAGGTCTACGAGCAGTACTTC. It translates to CASSYQVYEQYF.

At least ten counts were recorded for this clonotype. The V call is TRBV3-1, the J call TRBJ2-5; 7 nucleotides match TRBD2. The CDR3 covers 13 residues. Germline lookup yields CDR1 LGHDT and CDR2 YNNKEL (reference sequence). The V and J ends lost 3 bases and 5 bases, in that order; junction bases with no gene match: 3. The CDR3, as DNA: TGTGCCAGCAGCCATCGGGGAGGGGAGACCCAGTACTTC. Translating it yields CASSHRGGETQYF.

The chain has TRBV6-1 and TRBJ2-4; D may correspond to TRBD1 or TRBD2 (5 bases each). The ends were cut back, 2 bases at V and 0 bases at J, with 11 bases in the middle. This CDR3 comprises 16 residues. Germline V gives CDR1 MNHNS, CDR2 SASEGT. Here the CDR3 DNA reads TGTGCCAGCAGTGAATCCGGGACGTTAGCCAAAAACATTCAGTACTTC. Protein product: CASSESGTLAKNIQYF.

V and J are TRBV3-1 and TRBJ1-4, with 7 nucleotides matching TRBD1. CDR1 and CDR2 from the germline V gene are LGHDT and YNNKEL (reference sequence). V shed 5 bases and J 1 base; nucleotides not matched to a gene: 1. The CDR3 covers 14 residues. The CDR3 DNA sequence: TGTGCCAGCAGCGACAGGGTAACTAATGAAAAACTGTTTTTT. Translated: CASSDRVTNEKLFF. Using reference TRBV3-1 and TRBJ1-4 for the parts outside the CDR3, the full variable domain is DTAVSQTPKYLVTQMGNDKSIKCEQNLGHDTMYWYKQDSKKFLKIMFSYNNKELIINETVPNRFSPKSPDKAHLNLHINSLELGDSAVYFCASSDRVTNEKLFFGSGTQLSVL.

This clonotype was seen repeatedly, ten times or more. Germline and junction disagree at one end, which may indicate a read error. The rearrangement links TRBV11-2 to TRBJ2-1; D is ambiguous. The V gene's germline CDR1 is SGHAT and CDR2 FQNNGV. This CDR3 is built from 13 residues. Here the CDR3 DNA reads TGTGCCAGCACCTTAGGTAGCACGAATGAGCAGTTCTTC. Protein product: CASTLGSTNEQFF. Based on the CDR3 plus reference TRBV11-2 and TRBJ2-1, the full variable domain is EAGVAQSPRYKIIEKRQSVAFWCNPISGHATLYWYQQILGQGPKLLIQFQNNGVVDDSQLPKDRFSAERLKGVDSTLKIQPAKLEDSAVYLCASTLGSTNEQFFGPGTRLTVL.

CDR3 region: CASSQVAGGHYEQYV. CDR3 DNA sequence: TGCGCCAGCAGCCAAGTAGCAGGGGGCCACTACGAGCAGTACGTC. This sequence joins TRBV4-1 and TRBJ2-7; 8 bases fit TRBD1. V lost 1 base, J lost 3 bases, and 5 bases stayed unmatched. The CDR3 has 15 amino acids. The germline CDR1 and CDR2 sequences are MGHRA and YSYEKL.

This clonotype was seen repeatedly, ten times or more. An end of the junction differs from the germline gene, which may be a read error. The chain links TRBV5-1 to TRBJ1-1, with 7 bases matching TRBD1. Germline-derived CDR1 and CDR2 are SGHRS and YFSETQ. This CDR3 is 12 amino acids long. The CDR3 region has the DNA TGTGCCAGTAGACAGGGGAACACTGAAGCTTTCTTT. It encodes CASRQGNTEAFF. Complete variable domain (other parts from reference TRBV5-1 and TRBJ1-1): KAGVTQTPRYLIKTRGQQVTLSCSPISGHRSVSWYQQTPGQGLQFLFEYFSETQRNKGNFPGRFSGRQFSNSRSEMNVSTLELGDSALYLCASRQGNTEAFFGQGTRLTVV.

The chain has TRBV19 and TRBJ1-1; tentative D call: TRBD1 (5 bases). V lost 5 bases to trimming and J lost 0 bases, with 16 bases between them. Germline lookup yields CDR1 LNHDA and CDR2 SQIVND (reference sequence). The CDR3 spans 16 residues. The chain's CDR3 is CASSLAPGWMNTEAFF. CDR3 nucleotides: TGTGCCAGTAGTCTCGCCCCAGGGTGGATGAACACTGAAGCTTTCTTT.